This T cell receptor beta chain was captured in a study of blood T cell repertoires in COVID-19. Study-wide context: Samples of COVID-19 (acute and convalescent) were obtained from the United States, Italy and Spain.

Sequenced by immunoSEQ multiplex PCR; TCRdb stores in-frame clones only, minus some. This table has hundreds of thousands of clones, around 86% appearing once. Germline values: CDR1 SGDLS, CDR2 YYNGEE. J was trimmed by 7 bases and V by 0 bases; bases with no gene match: 7. The CDR3 is made up of 15 amino acids. This TCR came from a man aged 55 to 70 with acute or convalescent COVID-19. The J gene is TRBJ2-1, the V gene TRBV9, with 7 positions matching TRBD2. Sequenced material: peripheral blood. This CDR3 reads CASSVDGGRGNEQFF. CDR3 in DNA: TGTGCCAGCAGCGTAGACGGGGGGAGAGGGAATGAGCAGTTCTTC.